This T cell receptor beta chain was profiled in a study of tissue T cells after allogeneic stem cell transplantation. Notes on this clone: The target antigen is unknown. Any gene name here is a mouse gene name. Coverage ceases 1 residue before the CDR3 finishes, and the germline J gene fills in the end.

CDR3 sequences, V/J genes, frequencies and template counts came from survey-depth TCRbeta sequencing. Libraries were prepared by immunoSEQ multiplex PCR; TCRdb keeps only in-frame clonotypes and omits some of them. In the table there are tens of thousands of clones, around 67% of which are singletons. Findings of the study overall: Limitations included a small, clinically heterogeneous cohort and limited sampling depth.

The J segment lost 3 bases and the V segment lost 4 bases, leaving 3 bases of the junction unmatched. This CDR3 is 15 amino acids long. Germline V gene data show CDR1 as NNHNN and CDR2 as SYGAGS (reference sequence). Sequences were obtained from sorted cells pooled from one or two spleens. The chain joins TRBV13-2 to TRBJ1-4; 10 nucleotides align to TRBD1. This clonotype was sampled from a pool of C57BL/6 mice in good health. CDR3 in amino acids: CASGRQGAANERLFF. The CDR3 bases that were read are TGTGCCAGCGGTCGACAGGGGGCTGCCAACGAAAGATTATTT.